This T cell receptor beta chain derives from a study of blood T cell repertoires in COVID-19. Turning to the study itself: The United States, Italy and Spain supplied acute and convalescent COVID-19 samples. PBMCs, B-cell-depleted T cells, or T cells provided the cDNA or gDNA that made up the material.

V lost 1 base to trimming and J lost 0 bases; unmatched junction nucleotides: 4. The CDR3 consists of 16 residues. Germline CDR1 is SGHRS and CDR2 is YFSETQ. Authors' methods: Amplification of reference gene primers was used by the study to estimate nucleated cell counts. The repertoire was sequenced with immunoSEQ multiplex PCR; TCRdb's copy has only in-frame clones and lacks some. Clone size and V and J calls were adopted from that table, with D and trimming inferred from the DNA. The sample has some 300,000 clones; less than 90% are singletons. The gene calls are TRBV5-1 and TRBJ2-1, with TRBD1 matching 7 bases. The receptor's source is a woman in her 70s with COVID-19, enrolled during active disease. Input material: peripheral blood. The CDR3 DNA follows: TGCGCCAGCAGCTTGATGGGACAGTTCTCCTACAATGAGCAGTTCTTC. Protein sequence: CASSLMGQFSYNEQFF.